This T cell receptor beta chain was recorded in a study of shared clonotypes between healthy human individuals. Those who donated, Caucasian adults without exception, all lived in Nashville, Tennessee. Clones were sequenced by immunoSEQ multiplex PCR, and TCRdb holds only the in-frame ones, with some missing. Counted here are 2.5 million or so clones, around nine tenths occurring once; the ten biggest clones make up 0.14%. V dropped 2 bases and J dropped 9; count of bases not matched to a gene: 7. The CDR3 length is 14 residues. CDR1 and CDR2 (germline): SGHTA, FQGNSA. Sequenced material: naive CD4+ T cells sorted from blood. Subset noted: CD45RA+ positively selected. The source of this sequence is a man aged 18 to 29 in good health. V gene TRBV7-2 combines with J gene TRBJ2-1; the match to TRBD1 covers 7 bases. CDR3 bases: TGTGCCAGCAGCTTAACAGGGGCTAATGCTGAGCAGTTCTTC. Its protein is CASSLTGANAEQFF.